The T cell receptor beta chain under discussion was sequenced for a study of Ad26.COV2.S vaccination and SARS-CoV-2 variants (dated by TCRdb to the early 2020s). About the full investigation: Vaccine-arm donors came from COV1001, a multicentre, randomized, double-blind, placebo-controlled phase I-IIa trial of Ad26.COV2.S in healthy adults. Ad26.COV2.S was administered intramuscularly at 5 x 10^10 or 1 x 10^11 viral particles, either as a single shot or as two shots given 56 days apart. TCRbeta repertoire sequencing was used to assess the specificity and breadth of SARS-CoV-2-reactive T cell receptors after Ad26.COV2.S vaccination. A total of roughly 32 samples were included in the TCR-sequenced set, comprising approximately 20 Ad26.COV2.S vaccine recipients, 5 placebo recipients and 8 SARS-CoV-2 convalescent individuals. Participants in the trial were split at random into five groups of five each, receiving low-dose or high-dose Ad26.COV2.S once or twice, or else placebo on both occasions. Blinding of investigators to trial group allocation was maintained during experiments and outcome assessment. Overall study outcomes, separate from this receptor: Compared with placebo recipients, Ad26.COV2.S recipients showed higher spike-specific TCR breadth (P = 0.0014). Vaccine and placebo recipients had comparable non-spike TCR breadth, which fits with the vaccine containing only spike. Comparing responses between vaccine doses or regimens was not something the study was powered to do. After vaccination, spike-specific CD8+ and CD4+ T cell responses were reported to show substantial breadth. According to the authors, total T cell responses may have been underestimated by the TCR breadth and depth analyses.

TCRbeta CDR3 regions were sequenced with the immunoSEQ Assay. After extraction, genomic DNA underwent amplification by bias-controlled multiplex PCR, followed by high-throughput sequencing. The published analysis was carried out like this. To quantify the absolute abundance of every unique TCRbeta CDR3 region, sequences were collapsed and filtered. T cell fraction was estimated by normalizing TCRbeta template counts to usable DNA, with usable DNA measured through amplification of reference genes found in all nucleated cells. Repertoire TCRs were annotated as SARS-CoV-2-specific when V gene, CDR3 amino acid sequence and J gene were exactly matched to a known reactive TCR set. MIRA supplied the reference SARS-CoV-2 TCR set, which was filtered for enrichment in COVID-19-positive ImmuneCODE repertoires so that public or cross-reactive TCRs were removed. Using the MIRA antigens, annotated TCRs were further analysed by specific ORF or by position within an ORF. Depth was the summed frequency of annotated unique rearrangements, while breadth was defined as annotated unique rearrangements over total unique productive rearrangements. Group comparisons of TCR breadth used two-sided Wilcoxon rank-sum tests. The clones in this table, taken by TCRdb from immuneACCESS, are in-frame only. Not every clone is retained; where verified, under half of the shortfall comes from an unresolved V gene, and the cause of the rest is unknown. V, J and clone size derive from that table, while D and trimming were established from the DNA sequence. The sample includes about 400,000 clones, with over 75% observed a single time. The ten largest clones represent about 2% of the sample.

Sample treatment or condition, as interpreted from the label and publication: roughly 18 received Ad26.COV2.S at low or high dose, single or two shots; several received placebo; per-sample allocation not given. Repertoires of vaccine and placebo recipients were sequenced from samples collected on day 63 after the first injection. Between 29 July and 7 August 2020, Cohort 1b enrolled some 25 adults aged 18-55 years at one site in Boston, USA. Ad26.COV2.S consisted of a replication-incompetent adenovirus type 26 vector by which a prefusion-stabilized SARS-CoV-2 spike protein from the original Wuhan strain was expressed. A word on this clone: Its antigen remains undetermined. Per-nucleotide qualities are absent, and no much larger clonotype sits a single base away.

CDR1 and CDR2 are read off the germline V gene (reference sequence) as LGHDT and YNNKEL. V trim: 0 bases; J trim: 7 bases; unmatched bases: 7. Including the terminal cysteine and phenylalanine, the CDR3 comprises 15 residues. Kept here is only the CDR3 DNA, which spans 45 bases and is read in frame from base 1. Sequenced material: peripheral blood, taken in a trial of Ad26.COV2.S vaccine versus placebo. The receptor was isolated from a person aged 18-65 years who received the Ad26.COV2.S COVID-19 vaccine or a placebo. Rearrangement joined TRBV3-1 (or the pseudogene TRBV3-2) to TRBJ2-3; TRBD1 aligns with 7 central bases. CDR3 loop: CASSQEGTAYHTQYF. The DNA sequence is TGTGCCAGCAGCCAAGAAGGGACAGCCTATCATACGCAGTATTTT.